A selection of T cell receptor beta chains follows, all from one sample in a study of blood T cell repertoires in COVID-19. Repertoires were generated with immunoSEQ multiplex PCR, while TCRdb's copy carries only in-frame clones and drops some. This repertoire shows 150,000 to 200,000 clones, 83% found once; its top ten account for under 10%. What was sequenced was peripheral blood. These receptors came from a woman in her seventies with COVID-19, enrolled during active disease. CDR3s include the opening cysteine and the closing phenylalanine or tryptophan. The D gene is left open where the match is weak. Size tells how often a clone was seen (once, few, many) or the class of an expanded clone, and some rows leave it out.

J gene: TRBJ1-5; clone size: .; V gene: TRBV19; D gene: .; CDR3 protein: CASQGSNQPQHF; CDR3 DNA: TGTGCCAGCCAGGGAAGCAATCAGCCCCAGCATTTT
J gene: TRBJ1-5; clone size: .; V gene: TRBV5-1; D gene: TRBD1; CDR3 protein: CASSVDRGGQPQHF; CDR3 DNA: TGCGCCAGCAGCGTGGACAGGGGAGGCCAGCCCCAGCATTTT
J gene: TRBJ2-2; clone size: few; V gene: TRBV24-1; D gene: .; CDR3 protein: CATSRPAGQSTGELFF; CDR3 DNA: TGTGCCACCAGTCGGCCAGCGGGACAAAGCACCGGGGAGCTGTTTTTT
J gene: TRBJ2-7; clone size: .; V gene: TRBV7-8; D gene: .; CDR3 protein: CASSPGGLGYEQYF; CDR3 DNA: TGTGCCAGCAGCCCGGGGGGCCTAGGCTACGAGCAGTACTTC
J gene: TRBJ2-3; clone size: .; V gene: TRBV7-3; D gene: .; CDR3 protein: CASSLGPLGNTDTQYF; CDR3 DNA: TGTGCCAGCAGCTTAGGTCCTCTAGGAAACACAGATACGCAGTATTTT
J gene: TRBJ1-3; clone size: few; V gene: TRBV5-4; D gene: .; CDR3 protein: CASSFFRERSGNTIYF; CDR3 DNA: TGTGCCAGCAGCTTCTTCAGGGAACGTTCTGGAAACACCATATATTTT
J gene: TRBJ2-7; clone size: .; V gene: TRBV7-2; D gene: TRBD1; CDR3 protein: CASSFRGQYEQYF; CDR3 DNA: TGTGCCAGCAGCTTCAGGGGGCAGTACGAGCAGTACTTC
J gene: TRBJ1-1; clone size: once; V gene: TRBV6-5; D gene: .; CDR3 protein: CASSYSRRADTEAFF; CDR3 DNA: TGTGCCAGCAGTTACTCTCGGAGGGCTGACACTGAAGCTTTCTTT
J gene: TRBJ2-5; clone size: .; V gene: TRBV18; D gene: TRBD2; CDR3 protein: CASSPRRLAGEETQYF; CDR3 DNA: TGTGCCAGCTCACCACGGCGACTAGCGGGAGAAGAGACCCAGTACTTC
J gene: TRBJ2-1; clone size: .; V gene: TRBV6-5; D gene: .; CDR3 protein: CASSREGVRFF; CDR3 DNA: TGTGCCAGCAGTCGAGAGGGGGTGCGGTTCTTC
J gene: TRBJ2-1; clone size: .; V gene: TRBV3-1/TRBV3-2; D gene: TRBD2; CDR3 protein: CASSQDSSGRHNEQFF; CDR3 DNA: TGTGCCAGCAGCCAAGATTCCAGCGGGAGGCACAATGAGCAGTTCTTC
J gene: TRBJ2-5; clone size: .; V gene: TRBV29-1; D gene: .; CDR3 protein: CSVVAGAQETQYF; CDR3 DNA: TGCAGCGTGGTTGCAGGGGCCCAAGAGACCCAGTACTTC
J gene: TRBJ1-5; clone size: .; V gene: TRBV28; D gene: .; CDR3 protein: CASSLSGQLRGNQPQHF; CDR3 DNA: TGTGCCAGCAGTTTATCCGGACAGCTCAGGGGCAATCAGCCCCAGCATTTT
J gene: TRBJ1-4; clone size: .; V gene: TRBV5-1; D gene: .; CDR3 protein: CASSLGRGTNEKLFF; CDR3 DNA: TGCGCCAGCAGCTTAGGGAGGGGGACTAATGAAAAACTGTTTTTT
J gene: TRBJ1-5; clone size: .; V gene: TRBV6-2/TRBV6-3; D gene: TRBD1; CDR3 protein: CASSEPTGPGQPQHF; CDR3 DNA: TGTGCCAGCAGCGAACCGACAGGGCCGGGCCAGCCCCAGCATTTT
J gene: TRBJ2-3; clone size: .; V gene: TRBV30; D gene: TRBD2; CDR3 protein: CAWSLAGGASTDTQYF; CDR3 DNA: TGTGCCTGGAGTTTAGCGGGAGGGGCGAGCACAGATACGCAGTATTTT
J gene: TRBJ2-5; clone size: .; V gene: TRBV15; D gene: .; CDR3 protein: CAAGGGYQETQYF; CDR3 DNA: TGTGCTGCAGGGGGAGGTTACCAAGAGACCCAGTACTTC
J gene: TRBJ1-3; clone size: .; V gene: TRBV7-8; D gene: TRBD1; CDR3 protein: CASSQETGGGNTIYF; CDR3 DNA: TGTGCCAGCAGCCAGGAGACAGGGGGCGGAAACACCATATATTTT
J gene: TRBJ2-2; clone size: few; V gene: TRBV6-6; D gene: .; CDR3 protein: CASSLSRAYTGELFF; CDR3 DNA: TGTGCCAGCAGCCTTAGCAGGGCGTACACCGGGGAGCTGTTTTTT
J gene: TRBJ2-5; clone size: .; V gene: TRBV7-2; D gene: .; CDR3 protein: CASSFSRETQYF; CDR3 DNA: TGTGCCAGCAGCTTTTCTCGAGAGACCCAGTACTTC
J gene: TRBJ2-7; clone size: .; V gene: TRBV28; D gene: TRBD2; CDR3 protein: CASSPLAGGPGEQYF; CDR3 DNA: TGTGCCAGCAGTCCCCTAGCGGGAGGGCCGGGGGAGCAGTACTTC
J gene: TRBJ1-1; clone size: once; V gene: TRBV27; D gene: .; CDR3 protein: CASSFRGNTEAFF; CDR3 DNA: TGTGCCAGCAGTTTTCGGGGGAACACTGAAGCTTTCTTT
J gene: TRBJ1-2; clone size: .; V gene: TRBV18; D gene: .; CDR3 protein: CASSPWSRANYGYTF; CDR3 DNA: TGTGCCAGCTCACCTTGGTCTCGGGCTAACTATGGCTACACCTTC
J gene: TRBJ2-5; clone size: few; V gene: TRBV7-9; D gene: .; CDR3 protein: CASSSMETQYF; CDR3 DNA: TGTGCCAGCAGCTCCATGGAGACCCAGTACTTC
J gene: TRBJ2-3; clone size: once; V gene: TRBV5-1; D gene: .; CDR3 protein: CASSSTSSTDTQYF; CDR3 DNA: TGCGCCAGCAGCTCGACTAGTAGCACAGATACGCAGTATTTT
J gene: TRBJ2-7; clone size: .; V gene: TRBV6-2/TRBV6-3; D gene: .; CDR3 protein: CASSSLGGRSEQYF; CDR3 DNA: TGTGCCAGCAGTTCCCTGGGAGGAAGGTCCGAGCAGTACTTC
J gene: TRBJ1-5; clone size: few; V gene: TRBV19; D gene: .; CDR3 protein: CASSIVPGGAGQPQHF; CDR3 DNA: TGTGCCAGTAGTATCGTCCCGGGAGGGGCGGGTCAGCCCCAGCATTTT
J gene: TRBJ1-1; clone size: .; V gene: TRBV29-1; D gene: .; CDR3 protein: CSVWGYMNTEAFF; CDR3 DNA: TGCAGCGTGTGGGGCTACATGAACACTGAAGCTTTCTTT
J gene: TRBJ2-1; clone size: once; V gene: TRBV5-6; D gene: TRBD2; CDR3 protein: CASSLVASGRGREQFF; CDR3 DNA: TGTGCCAGCAGCTTGGTGGCTAGCGGGAGGGGTAGGGAGCAGTTCTTC
J gene: TRBJ1-6; clone size: .; V gene: TRBV6-5; D gene: .; CDR3 protein: CASRNLNSPLHF; CDR3 DNA: TGTGCCAGCAGAAATTTAAATTCACCCCTCCACTTT
J gene: TRBJ2-2; clone size: .; V gene: TRBV7-2; D gene: TRBD1; CDR3 protein: CASSLQQGAGGELFF; CDR3 DNA: TGTGCCAGCAGCTTACAACAGGGGGCGGGCGGGGAGCTGTTTTTT
J gene: TRBJ1-4; clone size: .; V gene: TRBV2; D gene: .; CDR3 protein: CASSPGGTEKLFF; CDR3 DNA: TGTGCCAGCAGCCCCGGGGGGACTGAAAAACTGTTTTTT
J gene: TRBJ2-1; clone size: .; V gene: TRBV9; D gene: .; CDR3 protein: CASSSVYNEQFF; CDR3 DNA: TGTGCCAGCAGCTCCGTTTACAATGAGCAGTTCTTC
J gene: TRBJ2-6; clone size: once; V gene: TRBV30; D gene: TRBD2; CDR3 protein: CAWKRGGSTGANVLTF; CDR3 DNA: TGTGCCTGGAAAAGGGGCGGGAGCACTGGGGCCAACGTCCTGACTTTC
J gene: TRBJ1-2; clone size: .; V gene: TRBV5-5; D gene: TRBD1; CDR3 protein: CASNSQTGVNYGYTF; CDR3 DNA: TGTGCCAGCAACTCGCAAACAGGGGTGAACTATGGCTACACCTTC
J gene: TRBJ2-7; clone size: .; V gene: TRBV25-1; D gene: .; CDR3 protein: CARQGSAYEQYF; CDR3 DNA: TGTGCCAGGCAGGGTTCCGCCTACGAGCAGTACTTC
J gene: TRBJ1-2; clone size: .; V gene: TRBV28; D gene: TRBD1; CDR3 protein: CASSAARQGNYGYTF; CDR3 DNA: TGTGCCAGCAGTGCTGCCCGACAGGGGAACTATGGCTACACCTTC
J gene: TRBJ2-3; clone size: .; V gene: TRBV30; D gene: TRBD1; CDR3 protein: CAWRIGQGADTQYF; CDR3 DNA: TGTGCCTGGAGGATCGGACAGGGCGCGGATACGCAGTATTTT
J gene: TRBJ2-2; clone size: .; V gene: TRBV24-1; D gene: .; CDR3 protein: CATSGRFTGELFF; CDR3 DNA: TGTGCCACCAGTGGGAGGTTCACCGGGGAGCTGTTTTTT
J gene: TRBJ2-3; clone size: .; V gene: TRBV7-8; D gene: .; CDR3 protein: CASSPVTDTQYF; CDR3 DNA: TGTGCCAGCAGCCCCGTTACAGATACGCAGTATTTT
J gene: TRBJ1-1; clone size: .; V gene: TRBV19; D gene: .; CDR3 protein: CASRVHLNTEAFF; CDR3 DNA: TGTGCCAGTAGGGTACATCTGAACACTGAAGCTTTCTTT
J gene: TRBJ2-1; clone size: .; V gene: TRBV28; D gene: TRBD2; CDR3 protein: CASRATSGWRNEQFF; CDR3 DNA: TGTGCCAGCAGGGCAACTAGCGGTTGGCGGAATGAGCAGTTCTTC
J gene: TRBJ1-1; clone size: .; V gene: TRBV5-1; D gene: .; CDR3 protein: CASSLGGQIEAFF; CDR3 DNA: TGCGCCAGCAGCTTGGGCGGACAGATTGAAGCTTTCTTT
J gene: TRBJ2-1; clone size: once; V gene: TRBV19; D gene: TRBD2; CDR3 protein: CASKGLTGGPDEQFF; CDR3 DNA: TGTGCCAGTAAAGGGTTAACGGGAGGGCCGGATGAGCAGTTCTTC
J gene: TRBJ2-3; clone size: .; V gene: TRBV29-1; D gene: TRBD2; CDR3 protein: CSVSSGRGDTQYF; CDR3 DNA: TGCAGCGTCAGTAGCGGGAGAGGAGATACGCAGTATTTT
J gene: TRBJ1-3; clone size: .; V gene: TRBV7-8; D gene: .; CDR3 protein: CASSSQGMGNTIYF; CDR3 DNA: TGTGCCAGCAGCTCTCAGGGGATGGGAAACACCATATATTTT
J gene: TRBJ2-2; clone size: .; V gene: TRBV2; D gene: TRBD1; CDR3 protein: CASSELGQGTGELFF; CDR3 DNA: TGTGCCAGCAGTGAGTTGGGACAGGGCACCGGGGAGCTGTTTTTT
J gene: TRBJ2-1; clone size: .; V gene: TRBV24-1; D gene: .; CDR3 protein: CATSDLTLDRDEQFF; CDR3 DNA: TGTGCCACCAGTGATCTAACCCTCGACAGAGATGAGCAGTTCTTC
J gene: TRBJ2-1; clone size: .; V gene: TRBV11-2; D gene: .; CDR3 protein: CASSFSFRGDEQFF; CDR3 DNA: TGTGCCAGCAGCTTTTCCTTTAGGGGCGATGAGCAGTTCTTC
J gene: TRBJ2-3; clone size: .; V gene: TRBV11-2; D gene: .; CDR3 protein: CASSFRRGTDTQYF; CDR3 DNA: TGTGCCAGCAGCTTCCGGAGGGGCACAGATACGCAGTATTTT
J gene: TRBJ2-3; clone size: few; V gene: TRBV6-5; D gene: .; CDR3 protein: CASSLGLGDTQYF; CDR3 DNA: TGTGCCAGCAGTTTGGGACTGGGCGATACGCAGTATTTT
J gene: TRBJ1-3; clone size: .; V gene: TRBV11-2; D gene: .; CDR3 protein: CASSSLIRLGTIYF; CDR3 DNA: TGTGCCAGCAGCTCCCTAATCCGACTCGGCACCATATATTTT
J gene: TRBJ2-1; clone size: .; V gene: TRBV5-1; D gene: .; CDR3 protein: CASSTVAVSSYNEQFF; CDR3 DNA: TGCGCCAGCAGCACCGTAGCGGTAAGCTCCTACAATGAGCAGTTCTTC
J gene: TRBJ1-1; clone size: .; V gene: TRBV6-1; D gene: .; CDR3 protein: CASSEFFSGGGAFF; CDR3 DNA: TGTGCCAGCAGTGAATTTTTTTCGGGGGGAGGGGCTTTCTTT
J gene: TRBJ2-2; clone size: .; V gene: TRBV5-1; D gene: .; CDR3 protein: CASSKTLRAGELFF; CDR3 DNA: TGCGCCAGCAGCAAAACACTCCGGGCCGGGGAGCTGTTTTTT
J gene: TRBJ1-1; clone size: .; V gene: TRBV12-3/TRBV12-4; D gene: TRBD1; CDR3 protein: CASKWTGNTEAFF; CDR3 DNA: TGTGCCAGCAAATGGACAGGGAACACTGAAGCTTTCTTT
J gene: TRBJ1-1; clone size: .; V gene: TRBV19; D gene: .; CDR3 protein: CASSSGPGYRAFF; CDR3 DNA: TGTGCCAGTAGTTCAGGGCCCGGGTATAGAGCTTTCTTT
J gene: TRBJ1-2; clone size: .; V gene: TRBV7-2; D gene: TRBD1; CDR3 protein: CASSLEGTGGGYTF; CDR3 DNA: TGTGCCAGCAGCTTAGAAGGGACAGGGGGAGGCTACACCTTC